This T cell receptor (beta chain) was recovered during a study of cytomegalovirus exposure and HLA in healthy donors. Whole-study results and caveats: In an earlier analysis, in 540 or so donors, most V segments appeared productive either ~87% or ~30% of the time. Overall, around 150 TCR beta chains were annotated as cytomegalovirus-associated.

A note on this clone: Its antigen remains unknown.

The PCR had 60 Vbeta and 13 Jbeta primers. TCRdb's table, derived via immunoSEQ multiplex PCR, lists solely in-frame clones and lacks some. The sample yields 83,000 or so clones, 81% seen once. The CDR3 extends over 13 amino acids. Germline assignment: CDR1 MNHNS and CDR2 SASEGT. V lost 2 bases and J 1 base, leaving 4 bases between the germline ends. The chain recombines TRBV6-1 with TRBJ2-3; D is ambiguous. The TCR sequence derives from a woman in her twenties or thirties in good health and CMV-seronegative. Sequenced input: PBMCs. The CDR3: CASSERGTDTQYF. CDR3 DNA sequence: TGTGCCAGCAGTGAACGGGGCACAGATACGCAGTATTTT.